These 6 T cell receptor beta chains share one sample of origin, sequenced in a study of identical twins. One entry per CDR3 protein results from TCRdb running MiXCR on the 5' RACE reads. The sample records 350,000 to 450,000 distinct CDR3 sequences, approximately 17% being singletons. The sequencing sample was made of naive T cells sorted from blood. All receptors come from a middle-aged man in good health.

This chain connects TRBV18 to TRBJ2-2; D unclear. CDR3 size: 16 residues. Trimming took 1 base from V and 1 from J, leaving 10 bases between them. Germline V gene lookup returns CDR1 KGHSH and CDR2 LQKENI. CDR3 residues: CASSPRLSQNTGELFF. Here the CDR3 DNA reads TGTGCCAGCTCACCACGTTTGTCCCAGAACACCGGGGAGCTGTTTTTT.

This clonotype appeared many times. The V and J genes are TRBV12-3 or TRBV12-4 and TRBJ2-5, with 7 bases matching TRBD2. This CDR3 region has 13 residues. J lost 3 bases, V lost 6 bases, and 4 bases had no gene match. CDR3 nucleotides: TGTGCCAGCAGGAGGGGACTAAAAGAGACCCAGTACTTC. Translated: CASRRGLKETQYF.

This clonotype was picked up a small number of times. The chain combines TRBV10-3 with TRBJ1-5; D is unresolved. This CDR3 region has 16 residues. The germline V gene encodes CDR1 ENHRY and CDR2 SYGVKD. Trimming took 3 bases from V and 7 from J, leaving 19 bases between them. The CDR3 bases are TGTGCCATCAGTGATAAACCGTCGAGGGATGGGCAGCCCCAGCATTTT. It yields the protein CAISDKPSRDGQPQHF.

This clonotype was picked up a small number of times. The chain joins TRBV6-1 to TRBJ1-3; no reliable D call. CDR3 length: 15 residues. V was cut by 6 bases and J by 0 bases, with 12 bases left in between. Germline V gene data show CDR1 as MNHNS and CDR2 as SASEGT. CDR3 nucleotides: TGTGCCAGCAGAGGTCCTACCATCTCTGGAAACACCATATATTTT. Translating gives CASRGPTISGNTIYF.

The table lists this clonotype with many counts. The rearrangement uses TRBV10-3 and TRBJ2-7; TRBD1 is a possible D gene (6 bases). CDR3 length: 13 amino acids. The germline V and J ends were trimmed by 6 bases and 5 bases, with 14 bases remaining between them. CDR1 and CDR2 (germline): ENHRY, SYGVKD. CDR3: CAIRTGPKDEQYF. CDR3 DNA sequence: TGTGCCATCAGAACAGGGCCCAAAGACGAGCAGTACTTC.

This sequence joins TRBV5-1 and TRBJ2-7; D could derive from TRBD1 or TRBD2 (6 bases each). CDR3 length: 13 amino acids. V was clipped by 1 base and J by 7 bases, with 12 bases between them. Germline V lookup: CDR1 SGHRS, CDR2 YFSETQ. In DNA, the CDR3 is TGCGCCAGCAGCTTGACGGGGGCGGATGAGCAGTACTTC. Translating it yields CASSLTGADEQYF.